The TCR beta chain under discussion was sequenced for a study of CDR3 diversity in severe acne. This clonotype showed up just a few times. Germline assignment: CDR1 DFQATT and CDR2 SNEGSKA (reference sequence). CDR3 length equals 14 residues. V shed 5 bases and J 4 bases; nucleotides not matched to a gene: 3. MiXCR, run by TCRdb on the PCR reads, gives a single entry per CDR3 protein. Of around 91,000 distinct CDR3 sequences detected, around 50% appear once; the ten largest clones hold approximately 15%. Sequencing was carried out using blood. The V call is TRBV20-1, the J call TRBJ2-1; 12 nucleotides line up with TRBD2. The sequence came from a male donor in good health, without acne. The CDR3 DNA follows: TGCAGTGCTTTGACTAGCGGGAGTTACAATGAGCAGTTCTTC. It translates to CSALTSGSYNEQFF.